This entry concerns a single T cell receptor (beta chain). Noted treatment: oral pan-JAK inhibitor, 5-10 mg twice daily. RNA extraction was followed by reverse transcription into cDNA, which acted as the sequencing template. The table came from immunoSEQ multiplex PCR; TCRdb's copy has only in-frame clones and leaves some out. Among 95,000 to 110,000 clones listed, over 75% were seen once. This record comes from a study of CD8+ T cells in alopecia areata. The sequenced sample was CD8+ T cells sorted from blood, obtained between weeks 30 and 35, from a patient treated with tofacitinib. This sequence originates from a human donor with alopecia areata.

CDR3 bases: TGTGCCAGCAGTGAGACTAGCCCCCCCTACGAGCAGTACTTC. Translating it yields CASSETSPPYEQYF. This chain joins TRBV2 and TRBJ2-7; 7 bases fit TRBD2. Germline CDR1 SNHLY, CDR2 FYNNEI. The V segment lost 3 bases and the J segment 2 bases; nucleotides outside the gene matches: 4. This CDR3 contains 14 residues.